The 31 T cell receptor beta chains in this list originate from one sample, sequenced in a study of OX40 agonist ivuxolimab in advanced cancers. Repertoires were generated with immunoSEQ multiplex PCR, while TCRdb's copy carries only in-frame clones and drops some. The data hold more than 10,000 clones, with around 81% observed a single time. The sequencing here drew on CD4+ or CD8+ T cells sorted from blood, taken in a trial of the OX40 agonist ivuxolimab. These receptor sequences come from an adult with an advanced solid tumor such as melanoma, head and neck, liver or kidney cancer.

The CDR3 sequence is CSVEEREEGETQYF. The CDR3 nucleotides are TGCAGCGTTGAGGAAAGGGAGGAGGGAGAGACCCAGTACTTC. This chain joins TRBV29-1 and TRBJ2-5; weak D call: TRBD2 (6 bases). The V and J ends lost 3 bases and 4 bases respectively, with 15 bases between them. CDR1 SQVTM and CDR2 ANQGSEA come from the germline V gene. This CDR3 has 14 amino acids.

CDR3 amino acids: CASSEIGMGRGSGTGTEAFF. The CDR3 DNA reads TGTGCCAGCAGTGAAATTGGCATGGGTCGAGGGTCGGGTACGGGCACTGAAGCTTTCTTT. The chain is built from TRBV2 and TRBJ1-1; D is unclear. V was cut by 2 bases and J by 4 bases, with 29 bases left in between. This CDR3 has 20 amino acids. Per germline, CDR1 SNHLY and CDR2 FYNNEI.

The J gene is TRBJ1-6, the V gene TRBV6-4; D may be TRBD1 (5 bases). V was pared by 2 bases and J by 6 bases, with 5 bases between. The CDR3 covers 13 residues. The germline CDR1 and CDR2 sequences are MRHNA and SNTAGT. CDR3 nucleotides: TGTGCCAGCAGTGACAGGGGTAATTCACCCCTCCACTTT. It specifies CASSDRGNSPLHF.

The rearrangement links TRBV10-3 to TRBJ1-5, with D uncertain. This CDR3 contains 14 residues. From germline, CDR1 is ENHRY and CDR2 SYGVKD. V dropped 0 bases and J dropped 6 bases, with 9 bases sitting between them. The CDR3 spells CAISESKAIQPQHF. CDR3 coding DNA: TGTGCCATCAGTGAGTCGAAGGCTATTCAGCCCCAGCATTTT.

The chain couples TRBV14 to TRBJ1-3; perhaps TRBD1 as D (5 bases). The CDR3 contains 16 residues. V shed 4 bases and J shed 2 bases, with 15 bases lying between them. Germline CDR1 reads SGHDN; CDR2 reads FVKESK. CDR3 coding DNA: TGTGCCAGCAGCCCTTCACAGGACGCCCCTGGAAACACCATATATTTT. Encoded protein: CASSPSQDAPGNTIYF.

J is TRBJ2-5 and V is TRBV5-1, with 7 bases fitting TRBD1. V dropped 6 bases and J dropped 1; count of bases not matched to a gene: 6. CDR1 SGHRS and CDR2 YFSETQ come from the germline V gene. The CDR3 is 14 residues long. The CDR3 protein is CASTGTVSQETQYF. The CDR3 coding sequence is TGCGCCAGCACGGGGACAGTCTCCCAAGAGACCCAGTACTTC.

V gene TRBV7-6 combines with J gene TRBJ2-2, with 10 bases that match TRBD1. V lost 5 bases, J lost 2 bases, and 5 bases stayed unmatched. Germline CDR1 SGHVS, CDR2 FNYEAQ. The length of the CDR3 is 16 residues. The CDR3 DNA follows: TGTGCCAGCAGCCACCGGGACAGGGGCAACACCGGGGAGCTGTTTTTT. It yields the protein CASSHRDRGNTGELFF.

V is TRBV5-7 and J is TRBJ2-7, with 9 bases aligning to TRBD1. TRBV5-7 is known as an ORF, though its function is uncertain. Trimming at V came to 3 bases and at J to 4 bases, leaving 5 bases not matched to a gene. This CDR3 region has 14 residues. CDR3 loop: CASSSGTGPYEQYF. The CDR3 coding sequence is TGTGCCAGCAGCTCCGGGACAGGGCCTTACGAGCAGTACTTC.

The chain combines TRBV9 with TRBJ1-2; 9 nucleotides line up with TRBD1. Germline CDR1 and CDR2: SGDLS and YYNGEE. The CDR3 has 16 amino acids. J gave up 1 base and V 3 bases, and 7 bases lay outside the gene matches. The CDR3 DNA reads TGTGCCAGCAGCGAACAGGGGGCAGGGCTTAACTATGGCTACACCTTC. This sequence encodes CASSEQGAGLNYGYTF.

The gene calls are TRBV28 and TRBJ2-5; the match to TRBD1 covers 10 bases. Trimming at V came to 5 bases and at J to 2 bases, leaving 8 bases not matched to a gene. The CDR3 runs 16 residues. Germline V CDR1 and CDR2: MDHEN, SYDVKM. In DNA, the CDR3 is TGTGCCAGCAGTCGACGGACAGGGGGGGGACAAGAGACCCAGTACTTC. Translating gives CASSRRTGGGQETQYF.

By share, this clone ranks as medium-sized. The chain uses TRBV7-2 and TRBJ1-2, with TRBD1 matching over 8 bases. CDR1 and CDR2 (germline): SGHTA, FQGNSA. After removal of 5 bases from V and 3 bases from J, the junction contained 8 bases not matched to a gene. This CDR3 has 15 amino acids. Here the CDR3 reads CASSAYRGGYYGYTF. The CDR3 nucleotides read TGTGCCAGCAGCGCGTACAGGGGGGGTTACTATGGCTACACCTTC.

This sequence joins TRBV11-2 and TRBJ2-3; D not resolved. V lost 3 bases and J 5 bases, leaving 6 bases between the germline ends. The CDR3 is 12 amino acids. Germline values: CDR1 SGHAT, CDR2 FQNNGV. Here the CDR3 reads CASSFDKDTQYF. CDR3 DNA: TGTGCCAGCAGCTTCGACAAAGATACGCAGTATTTT. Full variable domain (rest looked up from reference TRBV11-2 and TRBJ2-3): EAGVAQSPRYKIIEKRQSVAFWCNPISGHATLYWYQQILGQGPKLLIQFQNNGVVDDSQLPKDRFSAERLKGVDSTLKIQPAKLEDSAVYLCASSFDKDTQYFGPGTRLTVL.

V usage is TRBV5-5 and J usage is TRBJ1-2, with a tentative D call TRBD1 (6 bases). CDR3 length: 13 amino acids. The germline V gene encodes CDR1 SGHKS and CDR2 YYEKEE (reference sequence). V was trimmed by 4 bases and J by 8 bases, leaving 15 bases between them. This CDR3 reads CASSGGPAHGYTF. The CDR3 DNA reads TGTGCCAGCAGCGGGGGCCCCGCACACGGCTACACCTTC.

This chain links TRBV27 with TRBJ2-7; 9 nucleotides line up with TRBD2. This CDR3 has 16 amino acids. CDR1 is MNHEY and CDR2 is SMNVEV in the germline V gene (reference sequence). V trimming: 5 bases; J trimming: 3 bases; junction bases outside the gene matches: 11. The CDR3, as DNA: TGTGCCAGCAGTCCCAGTAGCGGGAGCTTCCTCTACGAGCAGTACTTC. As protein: CASSPSSGSFLYEQYF.

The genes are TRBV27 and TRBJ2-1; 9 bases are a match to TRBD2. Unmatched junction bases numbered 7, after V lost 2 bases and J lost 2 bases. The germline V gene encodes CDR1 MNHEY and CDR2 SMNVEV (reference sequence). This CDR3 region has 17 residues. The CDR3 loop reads CASSLGIAGEAYNEQFF. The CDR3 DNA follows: TGTGCCAGCAGTTTAGGGATAGCGGGGGAAGCCTACAATGAGCAGTTCTTC.

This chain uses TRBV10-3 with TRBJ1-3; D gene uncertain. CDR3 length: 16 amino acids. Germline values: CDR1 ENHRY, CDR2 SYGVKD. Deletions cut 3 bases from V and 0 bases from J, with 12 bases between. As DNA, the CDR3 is TGTGCCATCAGTGACTCTCAAATTAACTCTGGAAACACCATATATTTT. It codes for CAISDSQINSGNTIYF.

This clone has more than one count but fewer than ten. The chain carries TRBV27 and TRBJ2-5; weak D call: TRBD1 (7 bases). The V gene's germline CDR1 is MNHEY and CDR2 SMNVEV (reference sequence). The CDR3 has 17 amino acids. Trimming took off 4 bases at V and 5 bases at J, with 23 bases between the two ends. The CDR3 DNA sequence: TGTGCCAGCAGTTCCCGACAGGGAGGTTTTGCTACGGAGACCCAGTACTTC. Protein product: CASSSRQGGFATETQYF.

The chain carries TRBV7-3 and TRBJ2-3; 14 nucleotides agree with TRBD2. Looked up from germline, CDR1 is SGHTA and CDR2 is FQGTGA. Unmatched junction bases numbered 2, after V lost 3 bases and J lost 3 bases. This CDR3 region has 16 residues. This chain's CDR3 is CASSLGLAGVTDTQYF. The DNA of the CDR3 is TGTGCCAGCAGCTTGGGACTAGCGGGAGTAACAGATACGCAGTATTTT.

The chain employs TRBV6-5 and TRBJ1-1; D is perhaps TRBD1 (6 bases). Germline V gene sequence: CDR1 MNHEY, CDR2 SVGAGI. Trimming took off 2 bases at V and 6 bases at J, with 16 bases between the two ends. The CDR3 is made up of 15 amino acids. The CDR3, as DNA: TGTGCCAGCAGTTACACTCTGGACAGCCGCGCTGAAGCTTTCTTT. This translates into CASSYTLDSRAEAFF.

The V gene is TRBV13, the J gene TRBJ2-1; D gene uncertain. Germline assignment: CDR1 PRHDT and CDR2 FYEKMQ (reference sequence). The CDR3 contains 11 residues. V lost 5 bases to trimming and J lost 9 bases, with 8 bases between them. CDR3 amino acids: CASSRIGEQFF. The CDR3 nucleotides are TGTGCCAGCAGCAGAATAGGTGAGCAGTTCTTC.

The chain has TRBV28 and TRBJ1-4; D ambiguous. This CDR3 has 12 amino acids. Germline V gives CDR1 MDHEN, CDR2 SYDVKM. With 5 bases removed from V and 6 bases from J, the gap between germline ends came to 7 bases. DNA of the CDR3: TGTGCCAGCAGTCCCCCACATGAAAAACTGTTTTTT. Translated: CASSPPHEKLFF.

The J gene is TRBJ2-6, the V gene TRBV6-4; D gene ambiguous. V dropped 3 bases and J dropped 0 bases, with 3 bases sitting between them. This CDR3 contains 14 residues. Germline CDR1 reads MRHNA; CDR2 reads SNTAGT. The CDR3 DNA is TGTGCCAGCAGTGAGAGCTCTGGGGCCAACGTCCTGACTTTC. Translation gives CASSESSGANVLTF.

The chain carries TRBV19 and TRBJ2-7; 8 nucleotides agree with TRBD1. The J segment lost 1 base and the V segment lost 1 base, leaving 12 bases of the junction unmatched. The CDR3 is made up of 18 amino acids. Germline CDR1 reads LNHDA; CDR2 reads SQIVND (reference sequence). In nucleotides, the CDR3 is TGTGCCAGTAGTATAGTTCATTCCGGGACAGGAGGTTCCTACGAGCAGTACTTC. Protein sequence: CASSIVHSGTGGSYEQYF.

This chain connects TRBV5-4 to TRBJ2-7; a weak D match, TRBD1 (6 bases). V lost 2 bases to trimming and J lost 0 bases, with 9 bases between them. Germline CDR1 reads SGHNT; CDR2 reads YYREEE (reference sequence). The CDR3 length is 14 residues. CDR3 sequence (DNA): TGTGCCAGCAGCTTCTGGACAGTCTCCTACGAGCAGTACTTC. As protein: CASSFWTVSYEQYF.

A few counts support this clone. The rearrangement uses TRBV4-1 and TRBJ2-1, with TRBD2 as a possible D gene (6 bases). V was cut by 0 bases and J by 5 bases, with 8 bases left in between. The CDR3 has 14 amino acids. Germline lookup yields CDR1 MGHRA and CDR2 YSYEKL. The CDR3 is CASSQEEGNNEQFF. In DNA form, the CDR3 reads TGCGCCAGCAGCCAAGAGGAGGGGAACAATGAGCAGTTCTTC.

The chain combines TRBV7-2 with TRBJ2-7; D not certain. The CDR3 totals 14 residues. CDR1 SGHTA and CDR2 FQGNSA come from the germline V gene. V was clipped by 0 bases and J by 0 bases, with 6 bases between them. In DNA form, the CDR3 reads TGTGCCAGCAGCTTAGCGCACTTCTCCTACGAGCAGTACTTC. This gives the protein CASSLAHFSYEQYF.

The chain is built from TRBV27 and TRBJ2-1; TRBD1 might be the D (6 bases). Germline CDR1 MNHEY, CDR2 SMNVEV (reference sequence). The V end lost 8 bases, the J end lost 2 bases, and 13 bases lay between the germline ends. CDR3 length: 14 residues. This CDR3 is CASSMTGTYNEQFF. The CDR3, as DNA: TGTGCCAGCTCGATGACAGGAACCTACAATGAGCAGTTCTTC.

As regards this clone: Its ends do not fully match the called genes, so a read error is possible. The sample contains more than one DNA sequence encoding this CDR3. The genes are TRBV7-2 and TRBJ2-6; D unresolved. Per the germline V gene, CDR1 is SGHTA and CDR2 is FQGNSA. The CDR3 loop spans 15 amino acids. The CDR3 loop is CASSQQISGANVLTF. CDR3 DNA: TGCGCCAGCAGCCAACAGATCTCTGGGGCCAACGTCCTGACTTTC.

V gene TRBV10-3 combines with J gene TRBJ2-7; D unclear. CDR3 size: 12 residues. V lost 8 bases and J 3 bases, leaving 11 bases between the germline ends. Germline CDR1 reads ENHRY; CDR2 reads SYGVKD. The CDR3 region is CAIGNIFYEQYF. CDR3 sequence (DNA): TGTGCCATCGGTAACATCTTCTACGAGCAGTACTTC.

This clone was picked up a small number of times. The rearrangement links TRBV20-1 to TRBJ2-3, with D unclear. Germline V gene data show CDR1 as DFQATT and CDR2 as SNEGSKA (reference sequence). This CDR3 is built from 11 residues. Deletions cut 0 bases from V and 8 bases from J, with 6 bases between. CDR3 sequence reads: CSAREGGTQYF. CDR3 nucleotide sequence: TGCAGTGCTAGAGAAGGTGGTACGCAGTATTTT.

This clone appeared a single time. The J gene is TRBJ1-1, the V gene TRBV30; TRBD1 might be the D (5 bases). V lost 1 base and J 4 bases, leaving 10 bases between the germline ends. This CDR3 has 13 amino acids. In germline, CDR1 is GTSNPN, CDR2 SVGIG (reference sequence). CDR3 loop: CAWSARGGTEAFF. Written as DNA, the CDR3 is TGTGCCTGGAGTGCCCGGGGGGGCACTGAAGCTTTCTTT.